The 16 T cell receptor beta chains below all came from one sample that was sequenced in a study of T-cell memory formation after mild COVID-19 (TCRdb year 2021). Library generation was performed with 5' RACE. The reads were generated on an Illumina NovaSeq 6000. TCRdb applied fastp at Q25 and MiXCR to the public reads, then kept only in-frame beta chains. One record per CDR3 amino acid sequence lists the most common genes and DNA. The sample includes 260,000 or so distinct CDR3 sequences, with approximately 15% observed a single time. Of the sample, around 23% is held by the ten largest clones. Sequenced: PBMCs or a T cell subset sorted from them (not recorded which). Receptor source: a man aged 18 to 35 who had mild COVID-19 (a few samples of this study predate the infection). The sample titles of this study are shuffled in the database, so cell type and time point are left out; the donor was told from shared clones.

This clonotype was recorded a few times. This rearrangement joins TRBV29-1 to TRBJ2-3; 8 nucleotides match TRBD1. In germline, CDR1 is SQVTM, CDR2 ANQGSEA. The CDR3 covers 15 residues. V shed 3 bases and J 2 bases; nucleotides not matched to a gene: 7. This chain's CDR3 is CSVDGDRSNTDTQYF. CDR3 bases: TGCAGCGTTGATGGGGACAGGTCAAACACAGATACGCAGTATTTT.

This rearrangement joins TRBV20-1 to TRBJ2-3; the D gene is possibly TRBD1 (5 bases). The CDR3 is 12 amino acids. Germline V gene data show CDR1 as DFQATT and CDR2 as SNEGSKA (reference sequence). Deletions cut 4 bases from V and 4 bases from J, with 9 bases between. CDR3 in amino acids: CSATAGSDTQYF. The CDR3 DNA is TGCAGTGCTACCGCAGGGTCAGATACGCAGTATTTT.

The J gene is TRBJ2-2, the V gene TRBV5-5; D is possibly TRBD1 (6 bases). V shed 6 bases and J shed 0 bases, with 18 bases lying between them. Looked up from germline, CDR1 is SGHKS and CDR2 is YYEKEE (reference sequence). The CDR3 covers 17 residues. CDR3 sequence: CASKGQGPSANTGELFF. CDR3 in DNA: TGTGCCAGCAAGGGTCAGGGGCCCTCCGCGAACACCGGGGAGCTGTTTTTT.

This clonotype has only a few counts. The rearrangement links TRBV5-1 to TRBJ1-1; D is undetermined. This CDR3 is built from 13 residues. Germline loops: CDR1 SGHRS, CDR2 YFSETQ. V was shortened by 3 bases and J by 5 bases, with 11 bases between the two germline ends. The DNA for the CDR3 is TGCGCCAGCAGCTACGACTGGGGAACTGAAGCTTTCTTT. Translation: CASSYDWGTEAFF. The full variable domain, completed using reference TRBV5-1 and TRBJ1-1, is KAGVTQTPRYLIKTRGQQVTLSCSPISGHRSVSWYQQTPGQGLQFLFEYFSETQRNKGNFPGRFSGRQFSNSRSEMNVSTLELGDSALYLCASSYDWGTEAFFGQGTRLTVV.

This clonotype was seen a few times. The V gene is TRBV7-8, the J gene TRBJ2-3, with TRBD1 matching 7 bases. CDR1 SGHVS and CDR2 FQNEAQ come from the germline V gene. CDR3 length: 16 amino acids. V lost 5 bases, J lost 4 bases, and 12 bases stayed unmatched. The CDR3 region has the DNA TGTGCCAGCAGCACCCGACAGGGAAGGAGGCCAGATACGCAGTATTTT. Amino acid sequence: CASSTRQGRRPDTQYF.

This clonotype has only a few counts. The chain employs TRBV20-1 and TRBJ2-4, with TRBD2 matching 7 bases. Trimming removed 7 bases from V and 1 base from J; junction bases left unmatched: 4. This CDR3 contains 13 residues. In germline, CDR1 is DFQATT, CDR2 SNEGSKA (reference sequence). Written as DNA, the CDR3 is TGCAGTGGGGGAGGGTTTGCCAAAAACATTCAGTACTTC. Translated: CSGGGFAKNIQYF.

This clonotype showed up just a few times. This rearrangement joins TRBV7-2 to TRBJ1-6, with D tentatively TRBD1 (5 bases). V lost 4 bases to trimming and J lost 8 bases, with 9 bases between them. The germline V gene has CDR1 SGHTA and CDR2 FQGNSA. This CDR3 has 13 amino acids. The CDR3 coding sequence is TGTGCCAGCAGCTCAACAGGAGATTCACCCCTCCACTTT. Its translation: CASSSTGDSPLHF.

This clonotype was seen at least ten times. The V and J genes are TRBV7-6 and TRBJ2-5, with D possibly TRBD2 on 6 matching bases. The germline V gene encodes CDR1 SGHVS and CDR2 FNYEAQ. V gave up 5 bases and J gave up 4 bases, with 11 bases separating them. This CDR3 has 13 residues. The CDR3 DNA reads TGTGCCAGCAGCAGACTAGTTCCAGAGACCCAGTACTTC. This encodes CASSRLVPETQYF. Filled out from reference TRBV7-6 and TRBJ2-5, the complete variable domain reads GAGVSQSPRYKVTKRGQDVALRCDPISGHVSLYWYRQALGQGPEFLTYFNYEAQQDKSGLPNDRFSAERPEGSISTLTIQRTEQRDSAMYRCASSRLVPETQYFGPGTRLLVL.

The table lists this clonotype with many counts. The chain recombines TRBV7-3 with TRBJ2-3; tentative D call: TRBD1 (6 bases). The V gene lost 2 bases and the J gene lost 3 bases, with 9 bases spanning the gap. Germline assignment: CDR1 SGHTA and CDR2 FQGTGA. The CDR3 length is 14 residues. The CDR3 DNA reads as TGTGCCAGCAGCTTAGCCGGACAGACAGATACGCAGTATTTT. Its protein is CASSLAGQTDTQYF.

The J gene is TRBJ2-3, the V gene TRBV7-9; D is undetermined. This CDR3 is 16 amino acids long. V was pared by 3 bases and J by 0 bases, with 13 bases between. The germline V gene has CDR1 SEHNR and CDR2 FQNEAQ (reference sequence). CDR3 DNA: TGTGCCAGCAGCTTGCGTCTCTCCGCTAGCACAGATACGCAGTATTTT. Encoded protein: CASSLRLSASTDTQYF. Variable domain in full (rest from reference TRBV7-9 and TRBJ2-3): DTGVSQNPRHKITKRGQNVTFRCDPISEHNRLYWYRQTLGQGPEFLTYFQNEAQLEKSRLLSDRFSAERPKGSFSTLEIQRTEQGDSAMYLCASSLRLSASTDTQYFGPGTRLTVL.

This clonotype showed up many times. The junction and the germline gene differ at one end; a read error may be behind it. The rearrangement links TRBV20-1 to TRBJ2-1; 7 bases are a match to TRBD2. CDR1 is DFQATT, CDR2 SNEGSKA, per germline (reference sequence). The CDR3 loop spans 14 amino acids. The chain's CDR3 is CSARVGTTYDEQFF. The DNA of the CDR3 is TGCAGTGCTAGAGTAGGGACTACCTACGATGAGCAGTTCTTC.

The V and J genes are TRBV28 and TRBJ1-2; 7 nucleotides line up with TRBD1. The CDR3 is 14 residues long. Germline CDR1 is MDHEN and CDR2 is SYDVKM. With V trimmed by 6 bases and J by 3 bases, 7 bases remained unmatched. Written as DNA, the CDR3 is TGTGCCAGCAGGAGACAGGGAGAAGACTATGGCTACACCTTC. It translates to CASRRQGEDYGYTF.

The chain joins TRBV29-1 to TRBJ2-5, with D perhaps TRBD1 (5 bases). Germline values: CDR1 SQVTM, CDR2 ANQGSEA. The CDR3 totals 13 residues. Trimming took 7 bases from V and 1 from J, leaving 13 bases between them. The CDR3 DNA is TGCAGCGGTAAAAGGACACCCCAAGAGACCCAGTACTTC. This encodes CSGKRTPQETQYF. Together with reference TRBV29-1 and TRBJ2-5, the CDR3 gives the full variable domain: SAVISQKPSRDICQRGTSLTIQCQVDSQVTMMFWYRQQPGQSLTLIATANQGSEATYESGFVIDKFPISRPNLTFSTLTVSNMSPEDSSIYLCSGKRTPQETQYFGPGTRLLVL.

V usage is TRBV5-1 and J usage is TRBJ2-3, with 14 positions matching TRBD2. Germline V gene lookup returns CDR1 SGHRS and CDR2 YFSETQ. The CDR3 is 16 amino acids. Trimming at V came to 4 bases and at J to 5 bases, leaving 6 bases not matched to a gene. The CDR3 nucleotides read TGCGCCAGCAGCCGGAGACTAGCGGGGGGGCAAGATACGCAGTATTTT. Amino acid sequence: CASSRRLAGGQDTQYF.

The chain uses TRBV28 and TRBJ2-7; possible D gene TRBD2, 6 bases. V was cut by 7 bases and J by 2 bases, with 12 bases left in between. CDR3 length: 13 residues. The germline gives CDR1 MDHEN, CDR2 SYDVKM. For the CDR3, the DNA is TGTGCCAGCACGGGACTCCCTGCCTACGAGCAGTACGTC. Translated: CASTGLPAYEQYV.

J is TRBJ1-4 and V is TRBV7-2, with a possible D match to TRBD1 (6 bases). Trimming shortened V by 5 bases and J by 8 bases, and 18 bases separated the two germline ends. Germline CDR1 and CDR2: SGHTA and FQGNSA. The CDR3 is 15 residues long. CDR3 coding DNA: TGTGCCAGCAGCCCCTACTTGGGACAAGACGAAAAACTGTTTTTT. This translates into CASSPYLGQDEKLFF. The full variable domain, rest sourced from reference TRBV7-2 and TRBJ1-4, is GAGVSQSPSNKVTEKGKDVELRCDPISGHTALYWYRQSLGQGLEFLIYFQGNSAPDKSGLPSDRFSAERTGGSVSTLTIQRTQQEDSAVYLCASSPYLGQDEKLFFGSGTQLSVL.